This is a list of T cell receptor beta chains from one sample in a study of blood T cell repertoires in COVID-19. Clones were sequenced by immunoSEQ multiplex PCR, and TCRdb holds only the in-frame ones, with some missing. The data hold 100,000 to 120,000 clones, with roughly 80% observed a single time. The sequenced material came from peripheral blood. These receptors all come from a woman aged 80 or over with acute or convalescent COVID-19. Both conserved end residues are part of each CDR3. Each record gives: D gene, V gene, J gene, clone size, CDR3 DNA, CDR3 protein. A D gene is named only where the DNA matches it firmly. Not every row has a clone size; where given, it reads once, few, many or a size class.

TRBD1	TRBV27	TRBJ2-3	NA	TGTGCCAGCAGTGTAACAGGGGGCGCTCGCGACGATACGCAGTATTTT	CASSVTGGARDDTQYF
NA	TRBV6-5	TRBJ2-1	NA	TGTGCCAGCAGCCGACCGACTCCGAATGAGCAGTTCTTC	CASSRPTPNEQFF
NA	TRBV6-2/TRBV6-3	TRBJ1-5	NA	TGTGCCAGCAGTTACTCGGTTCGGCTACAGGGAAGCAATCAGCCCCAGCATTTT	CASSYSVRLQGSNQPQHF
TRBD2	TRBV18	TRBJ2-1	NA	TGTGCCAGCTCACCGGGACTAGCGGGACGGAATGAGCAGTTCTTC	CASSPGLAGRNEQFF
NA	TRBV19	TRBJ1-1	NA	TGTGCCAGTAGTATAGGTATCGTAGGCGCAGGCCCCACTGAAGCTTTCTTT	CASSIGIVGAGPTEAFF
NA	TRBV10-3	TRBJ2-2	NA	TGTGCCATCAGCCAAGCGGGACAGGCGAACACCGGGGAGCTGTTTTTT	CAISQAGQANTGELFF
NA	TRBV5-1	TRBJ2-1	NA	TGCGCCAGCAGCCCCCAGGGGGGAAGCTACAATGAGCAGTTCTTC	CASSPQGGSYNEQFF
NA	TRBV18	TRBJ2-3	NA	TGTGCCAGCTCACCTAGGAGGGATACGCAGTATTTT	CASSPRRDTQYF
TRBD2	TRBV5-1	TRBJ2-2	NA	TGCGCCAGCAGCCTAGCACTAGCGGGGGAATGGACCGGGGAGCTGTTTTTT	CASSLALAGEWTGELFF
NA	TRBV5-8	TRBJ2-1	NA	TGTGCCAGCAGCTTGGTAGCTACTCGAGACAATGAGCAGTTCTTC	CASSLVATRDNEQFF
NA	TRBV19	TRBJ1-3	NA	TGTGCCAGTACGACTGGGGGCGGGAGGGCTGGAAACACCATATATTTT	CASTTGGGRAGNTIYF
TRBD1	TRBV15	TRBJ1-2	few	TGTGCCACCAGCAGAGATTACCAGGGGGCAGATGGCTACACCTTC	CATSRDYQGADGYTF
NA	TRBV19	TRBJ1-6	NA	TGTGCCAGTAGTAGGGACAATTATAATTCACCCCTCCACTTT	CASSRDNYNSPLHF
TRBD1	TRBV19	TRBJ2-3	NA	TGTGCCAGTAGTCCGTCGACAGGGTCGCTAGGGGAAGGGTATACGCAGTATTTT	CASSPSTGSLGEGYTQYF
NA	TRBV7-6	TRBJ1-2	NA	TGTGCCAGCAGCTTAGCGGAGGTCTCGAGTGGCTACACCTTC	CASSLAEVSSGYTF
NA	TRBV10-3	TRBJ2-7	NA	TGTGCCATCAGGAAAGGGGGGGACGAGCAGTACTTC	CAIRKGGDEQYF
TRBD1	TRBV5-1	TRBJ1-6	NA	TGCGCCAGCAGCCAGGGGACAGGGGGTAATTCACCCCTCCACTTT	CASSQGTGGNSPLHF
NA	TRBV12-3/TRBV12-4	TRBJ1-5	NA	TGTGCCAGCAGGGGAGGCCCCAGACAGCCCCAGCATTTT	CASRGGPRQPQHF
TRBD2	TRBV9	TRBJ2-1	NA	TGTGCCAGCAGCGTAGAAGGACTAGCGGGCTATGAGCAGTTCTTC	CASSVEGLAGYEQFF
NA	TRBV5-6	TRBJ2-7	NA	TGTGCCAGCAGCGGACTGCTTCGCGAGCAGTACTTC	CASSGLLREQYF
NA	TRBV13	TRBJ2-7	few	TGTGCCAGCAGCTCCAAATCTAGCAAATTACCCTACGAGCAGTACTTC	CASSSKSSKLPYEQYF
TRBD2	TRBV30	TRBJ2-5	medium-sized	TGTGCCTGGAGTTTTGGAGCTAGCGGCGCACTGCTCGAAGAGACCCAGTACTTC	CAWSFGASGALLEETQYF
TRBD1	TRBV6-2/TRBV6-3	TRBJ1-1	once	TGTGCCAGCAGTTACCTCCCTAGACAGGGGTTAACTGAAGCTTTCTTT	CASSYLPRQGLTEAFF
NA	TRBV10-3	TRBJ1-2	few	TGTGCCATCAGTGAGGGCCCCGGGGGGTCGGATAATGGCTACACCTTC	CAISEGPGGSDNGYTF
NA	TRBV20-1	TRBJ2-3	NA	TGCAGTGCTAGCGGGTCAGATACGCAGTATTTT	CSASGSDTQYF
TRBD2	TRBV19	TRBJ2-2	NA	TGTGCCAGTAGTACCGCCTACGGGAGGGTTCCCGGGGAGCTGTTTTTT	CASSTAYGRVPGELFF
TRBD2	TRBV5-1	TRBJ2-5	NA	TGCGCCAGCAGCACAAGCGGGGAAGAGACCCAGTACTTC	CASSTSGEETQYF
NA	TRBV10-3	TRBJ2-1	NA	TGTGCCATCAGTGCTTTAGTGGTGCGGAATGAGCAGTTCTTC	CAISALVVRNEQFF
TRBD1	TRBV6-5	TRBJ1-4	once	TGTGCCAGCAGGGGGACAGGGCGGGGTGAAAAACTGTTTTTT	CASRGTGRGEKLFF
NA	TRBV21-1	TRBJ2-5	NA	TGTGCCAGCAATCCCATTCCGGGACAGGAGGTCAAGTACCAAGAGACCCAGTACTTC	CASNPIPGQEVKYQETQYF
NA	TRBV24-1	TRBJ2-2	NA	TGTGCCACCAGTGATTTCTCCGGGGAGCTGTTTTTT	CATSDFSGELFF
TRBD1	TRBV7-9	TRBJ1-2	NA	TGTGCCAGCAGCTTAGGGCCGGGACAGGGAACGTACACCTTC	CASSLGPGQGTYTF
NA	TRBV14	TRBJ2-2	NA	TGTGCCAGCAGCCATAGAGGGAACGGGGAGCTGTTTTTT	CASSHRGNGELFF
NA	TRBV5-4	TRBJ2-1	NA	TGTGCCAGCAGCTTGGGAGGGGGGGGAAGTGAGCAGTTCTTC	CASSLGGGGSEQFF
TRBD1	TRBV25-1	TRBJ2-1	NA	TGTGCCAGCAGCCGCGGACAGGGGGCGGGAAATGAGCAGTTCTTC	CASSRGQGAGNEQFF
TRBD2	TRBV5-1	TRBJ2-1	NA	TGCGCCAGCAGCCGGACTAGCGGTTACAATGAGCAGTTCTTC	CASSRTSGYNEQFF
NA	TRBV27	TRBJ1-6	NA	TGTGCCAGCAGTTTACAACAGGATTATTCACCCCTCCACTTT	CASSLQQDYSPLHF
TRBD1	TRBV5-5	TRBJ2-3	NA	TGTGCCAGCACACGGGACAGGGGGCGCATAGATACGCAGTATTTT	CASTRDRGRIDTQYF
NA	TRBV12-3/TRBV12-4	TRBJ2-3	NA	TGTGCCAGCAGCTCGGGGGCAGATACGCAGTATTTT	CASSSGADTQYF
TRBD2	TRBV19	TRBJ2-3	once	TGTGCCAGTAGTTATAGCGGGAGTGGGGCAGATACGCAGTATTTT	CASSYSGSGADTQYF
NA	TRBV3-1/TRBV3-2	TRBJ1-1	NA	TGTGCCAGCAGCCAACAGGGAGGGGCTGAAGCTTTCTTT	CASSQQGGAEAFF
TRBD1	TRBV24-1	TRBJ2-7	once	TGTGCCACCAGTGAACCGGGGACAGGGTCTCAAGAGCAGTACTTC	CATSEPGTGSQEQYF
TRBD2	TRBV18	TRBJ2-1	NA	TGTGCCAGCTCAGACCGGGGACTAGCGGGAGGCCATGAGCAGTTCTTC	CASSDRGLAGGHEQFF
NA	TRBV3-1/TRBV3-2	TRBJ1-4	NA	TGTGCCAGCAGCCGTCGCGGAGGAACTAATGAAAAACTGTTTTTT	CASSRRGGTNEKLFF
NA	TRBV6-5	TRBJ2-3	NA	TGTGCCAGCAGTTACCAGGCAGGGATAGATACGCAGTATTTT	CASSYQAGIDTQYF
NA	TRBV24-1	TRBJ2-1	NA	TGTGCCACCAGTGAGTTTGGAACAGGGAAAAATGAGCAGTTCTTC	CATSEFGTGKNEQFF
TRBD1	TRBV24-1	TRBJ2-3	NA	TGTGCCACCAGTGATCCCCGGACAGGGGGAGATACGCAGTATTTT	CATSDPRTGGDTQYF
TRBD1	TRBV7-2	TRBJ1-4	NA	TGTGCCAGCAGCTTCGGACAGGGCTGGGAAAAACTGTTTTTT	CASSFGQGWEKLFF
TRBD2	TRBV24-1	TRBJ2-2	once	TGTGCCACCATGGGCGGGAGGGCCACCGGGGAGCTGTTTTTT	CATMGGRATGELFF
NA	TRBV10-1	TRBJ2-7	NA	TGCGCCAAGCGACCGGACTGGGAGCAGTACTTC	CAKRPDWEQYF
TRBD1	TRBV29-1	TRBJ1-2	NA	TGCAGCGCCGGACAGGACTATGGCTACACCTTC	CSAGQDYGYTF
NA	TRBV5-4	TRBJ2-5	NA	TGTGCCAGCAGCTTCCCGCAAGGAGGGGTAGGGGAGACCCAGTACTTC	CASSFPQGGVGETQYF
TRBD2	TRBV5-6	TRBJ2-2	NA	TGTGCCAGCAGCTCGTTAACCCGGGGGGATATGACCGGGGAGCTGTTTTTT	CASSSLTRGDMTGELFF
TRBD2	TRBV29-1	TRBJ2-2	NA	TGCAGCGTTGCCGGGAGGATCACCGGGGAGCTGTTTTTT	CSVAGRITGELFF
NA	TRBV5-1	TRBJ2-5	once	TGCGCCAGCAGCACCCAGGGTCAAGAGACCCAGTACTTC	CASSTQGQETQYF
TRBD1	TRBV4-3	TRBJ1-2	NA	TGCGCCAGCAGCCAAGGGAGCGCCAGGGGGAAAGAAGGCTACACCTTC	CASSQGSARGKEGYTF
NA	TRBV27	TRBJ1-1	NA	TGTGCCAGCAGTTTATCGGGTATGGCTTCGGGCACTGAAGCTTTCTTT	CASSLSGMASGTEAFF
TRBD2	TRBV27	TRBJ2-1	NA	TGTGCCAGCAGTTTAAGCGGGGGTCGGTCTTTAAGGGGTGGGGCGAATGAGCAGTTCTTC	CASSLSGGRSLRGGANEQFF
NA	TRBV6-1	TRBJ2-1	NA	TGTGCCAGCAGTGAGGTAATTCGGGTAGAGCAGTTCTTC	CASSEVIRVEQFF